Sequencing of this TCR beta chain was carried out in a study of blood T cell repertoires in COVID-19 (dated by TCRdb to between 2020 and 2021). About the study as a whole: Samples covering the acute and convalescent phases of COVID-19 were provided by collaborators in the United States, Italy and Spain. Where HLA class I and class II types were available, the types were taken from metadata supplied by the sample provider, not from assay-based typing. The material from the prospective study consisted of cDNA or gDNA derived from T cells, B-cell-depleted T cells, or PBMCs. Subjects who had been exposed to COVID-19, were actively infected with it, or had recovered from it provided the deeply sampled blood TCRbeta repertoires that made up the dataset. A freely available public database, intended as a resource for researchers studying the immune response to SARS-CoV-2, is where the repertoires were released. A de-identified subject ID, COVID-19 status, age in years and sex were almost always included in the sample metadata. Samples were obtained from the ongoing ImmuneRACE study (first 160 participants) and from about 1,300 subjects provided by 6 global collaborators. The full study reports these points: The amount of clinical and demographic metadata varied by source and participant and was provided uncurated.

In the case of this clone: The antigen it binds to is not known. Per-base qualities were not stored, and no clone one base away is much larger.

TCRbeta CDR3 regions were amplified from genomic DNA using the immunoSEQ Assay, a bias-controlled multiplex PCR. In the paper's pipeline: The number of nucleated cells in each sample was estimated from the amplification of reference gene primers within the assay. Sequence reads were collapsed and filtered to measure the absolute abundance of every unique TCRbeta CDR3 rearrangement. For each sample, productive Simpson clonality was calculated as the square root of Simpson's diversity index over productive rearrangements. In its TCRdb copy, this immuneACCESS table keeps in-frame sequences only and misses some clones. Where compared with another copy, unresolved V genes explain less than half of these, and the others have no known cause. For V, J and clone size, that table is used; D and trimming come from the DNA. The sample includes more than 200,000 clones, with about 85% observed a single time. The top ten clonotypes cover 0.72% of the sample.

Whole blood was collected in K2EDTA tubes by collaborating institutions according to the institutions' own protocols. For TCRbeta analysis, collaborators shipped samples in one of three forms: frozen whole blood, isolated PBMCs, or DNA extracted from either of those sample types. This sequence originates from a middle-aged man with acute or convalescent COVID-19. Input material: peripheral blood.

The nucleotide sequence is given as TGTGCCAGCAGCTTGTGGCAGGGGAACCACGAGCAGTACTTC. Its protein is CASSLWQGNHEQYF. The V gene is TRBV5-4 and the J gene is TRBJ2-7, with TRBD1 as a weak D call on 6 bases. V loses 1 base of germline sequence and J loses 5 bases, and the interval between the two ends is 13 bases. CDR1 SGHNT and CDR2 YYREEE were looked up in the germline V gene (reference sequence). Measured from the cysteine to the phenylalanine, the CDR3 is 14 residues long. The retained sequence is limited to the CDR3, 42 bases, with the frame set at the first base.